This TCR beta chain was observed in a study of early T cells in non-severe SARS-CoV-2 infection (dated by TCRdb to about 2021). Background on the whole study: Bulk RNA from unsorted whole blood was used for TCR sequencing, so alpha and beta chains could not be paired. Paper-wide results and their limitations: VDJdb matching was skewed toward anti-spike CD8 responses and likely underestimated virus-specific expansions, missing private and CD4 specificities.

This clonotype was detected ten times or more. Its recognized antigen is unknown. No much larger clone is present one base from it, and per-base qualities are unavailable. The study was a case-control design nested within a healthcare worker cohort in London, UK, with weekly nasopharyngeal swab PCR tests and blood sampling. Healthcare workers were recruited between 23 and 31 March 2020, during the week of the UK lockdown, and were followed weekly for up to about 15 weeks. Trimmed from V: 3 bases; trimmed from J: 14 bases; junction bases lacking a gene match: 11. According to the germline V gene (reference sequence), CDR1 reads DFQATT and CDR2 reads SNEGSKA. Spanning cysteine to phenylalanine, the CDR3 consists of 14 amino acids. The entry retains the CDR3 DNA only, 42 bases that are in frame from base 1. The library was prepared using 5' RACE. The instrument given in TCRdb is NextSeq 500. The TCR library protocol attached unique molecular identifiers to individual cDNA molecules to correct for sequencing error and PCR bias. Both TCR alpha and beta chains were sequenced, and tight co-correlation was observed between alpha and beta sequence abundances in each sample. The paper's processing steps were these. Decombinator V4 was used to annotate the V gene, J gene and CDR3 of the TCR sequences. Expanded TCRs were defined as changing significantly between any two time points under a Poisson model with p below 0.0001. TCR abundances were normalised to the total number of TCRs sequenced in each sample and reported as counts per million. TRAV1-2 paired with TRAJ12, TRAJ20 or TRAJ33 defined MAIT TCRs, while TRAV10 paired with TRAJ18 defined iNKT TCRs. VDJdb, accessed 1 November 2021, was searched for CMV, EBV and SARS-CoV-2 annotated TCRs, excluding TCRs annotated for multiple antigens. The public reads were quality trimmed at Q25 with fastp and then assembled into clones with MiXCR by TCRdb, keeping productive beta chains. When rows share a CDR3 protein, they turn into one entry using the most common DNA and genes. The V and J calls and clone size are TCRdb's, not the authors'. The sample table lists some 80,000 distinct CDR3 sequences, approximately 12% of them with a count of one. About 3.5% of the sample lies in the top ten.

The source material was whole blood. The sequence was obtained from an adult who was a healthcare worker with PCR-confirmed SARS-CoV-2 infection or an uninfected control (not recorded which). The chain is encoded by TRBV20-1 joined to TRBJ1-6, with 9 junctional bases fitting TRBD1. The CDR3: CSARQTGGEKALHF. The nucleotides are TGCAGTGCTAGGCAGACAGGGGGTGAAAAGGCCCTCCACTTT.